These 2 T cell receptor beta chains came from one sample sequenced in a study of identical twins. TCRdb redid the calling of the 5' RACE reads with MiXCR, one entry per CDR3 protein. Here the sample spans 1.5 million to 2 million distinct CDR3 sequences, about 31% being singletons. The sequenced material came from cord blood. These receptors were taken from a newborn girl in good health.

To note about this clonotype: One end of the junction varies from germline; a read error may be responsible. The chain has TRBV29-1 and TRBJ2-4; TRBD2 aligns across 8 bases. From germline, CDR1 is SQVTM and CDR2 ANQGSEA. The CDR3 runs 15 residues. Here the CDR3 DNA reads TGCAGCGCATCCCGGAGTAGCGGGAACGTCAACGAGCAGCACTTC. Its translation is CSASRSSGNVNEQHF.

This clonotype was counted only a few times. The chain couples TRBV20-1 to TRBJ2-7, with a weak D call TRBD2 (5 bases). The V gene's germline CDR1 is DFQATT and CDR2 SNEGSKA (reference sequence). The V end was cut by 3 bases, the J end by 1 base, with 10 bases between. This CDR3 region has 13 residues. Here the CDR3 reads CSARDEGSYEQYF. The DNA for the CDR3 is TGCAGTGCTAGGGACGAGGGATCCTACGAGCAGTACTTC.